This TCR beta chain was found in a study of siplizumab effects on memory and regulatory T cells. Study-wide results and limits: Siplizumab significantly lowered the alloreactive sequences that could be traced to unstimulated CD4+ memory cells. For mappable alloreactive CD4+ clones, the mean Treg-derived fraction was roughly 70% with siplizumab and 26.9% in controls. An assignable naive or memory phenotype was lacking in roughly 75-95% of proliferating CD4+ or CD8+ clones.

For this clone: Antigen specificity is unknown.

CDR3 length equals 12 residues. The V end lost 5 bases, the J end lost 5 bases, and 6 bases lay between the germline ends. Germline assignment: CDR1 SGHAT and CDR2 FQNNGV. Sequencing was performed with immunoSEQ multiplex PCR; in TCRdb, only in-frame clones are kept and a portion is missing. This sample has about 110,000 clones, with about nine tenths found just once. This sequence originates from a human donor in good health. Sequencing was done on a sample of CD4+ T cells sorted from blood. This sequence joins TRBV11-2 and TRBJ1-4; perhaps TRBD1 as D (6 bases). Written as DNA, the CDR3 is TGTGCCAGCAGCACAGGGAATGAAAAACTGTTTTTT. Protein: CASSTGNEKLFF.